The sequence of this T cell receptor beta chain was determined in a study of T-cell reconstitution after alpha-beta-depleted transplantation in children. On this clonotype itself: Since a much larger clone is just one base distant, this may be a read error.

Unique molecular identifiers were incorporated when the TCRbeta library was constructed. TCRdb re-analysed the PCR reads in MiXCR, keeping a single row per CDR3 protein. The data contain some 110,000 distinct CDR3 sequences, around 10% of them seen just once; the ten biggest clones take up less than 40%. Germline assignment: CDR1 SGHVS and CDR2 FQNEAQ. The CDR3 has 19 amino acids. The V and J ends lost 6 bases and 0 bases, in that order; junction bases with no gene match: 15. V usage is TRBV7-8 and J usage is TRBJ2-1; 9 bases are a match to TRBD2. The sequences come from PBMCs, collected before TCRalphabeta/CD19-depleted stem cell transplant. The source is a boy between 2 and 10 years old with acute lymphoblastic leukemia, due to receive a stem cell transplant. The CDR3, as DNA: TGTGCCAGCAGAGCCTCGAGTTTAGCGGGAGATCGCTCCTACAATGAGCAGTTCTTC. Translation gives CASRASSLAGDRSYNEQFF.